Described below is a single TCR beta chain sequence and its context. Its antigen is undetermined. The data derive from a study of PD-1 blockade in mismatch repair-deficient tumors. Findings and caveats of the study: Tumor-resident clones, often absent from pretreatment blood, expanded after pembrolizumab and then contracted.

All patients were mismatch repair deficient, assessed by either PCR or immunohistochemistry. The length of the CDR3 is 11 residues. V gave up 8 bases and J gave up 5 bases, with 10 bases separating them. Germline V CDR1 and CDR2: SGHVS, FQNEAQ. Profiling relied on immunoSEQ multiplex PCR, and the TCRdb table lists in-frame clones only, not all of them. The sample records about 49,000 clones, over 75% being singletons. The sequences come from PBMCs, collected before pembrolizumab treatment. V is TRBV7-8 and J is TRBJ2-7; D call uncertain. This clonotype was sampled from an adult with mismatch repair-deficient cancer. In DNA, the CDR3 is TGTGCCAGCCGATCCCACGACGAGCAGTACTTC. Its protein product is CASRSHDEQYF.